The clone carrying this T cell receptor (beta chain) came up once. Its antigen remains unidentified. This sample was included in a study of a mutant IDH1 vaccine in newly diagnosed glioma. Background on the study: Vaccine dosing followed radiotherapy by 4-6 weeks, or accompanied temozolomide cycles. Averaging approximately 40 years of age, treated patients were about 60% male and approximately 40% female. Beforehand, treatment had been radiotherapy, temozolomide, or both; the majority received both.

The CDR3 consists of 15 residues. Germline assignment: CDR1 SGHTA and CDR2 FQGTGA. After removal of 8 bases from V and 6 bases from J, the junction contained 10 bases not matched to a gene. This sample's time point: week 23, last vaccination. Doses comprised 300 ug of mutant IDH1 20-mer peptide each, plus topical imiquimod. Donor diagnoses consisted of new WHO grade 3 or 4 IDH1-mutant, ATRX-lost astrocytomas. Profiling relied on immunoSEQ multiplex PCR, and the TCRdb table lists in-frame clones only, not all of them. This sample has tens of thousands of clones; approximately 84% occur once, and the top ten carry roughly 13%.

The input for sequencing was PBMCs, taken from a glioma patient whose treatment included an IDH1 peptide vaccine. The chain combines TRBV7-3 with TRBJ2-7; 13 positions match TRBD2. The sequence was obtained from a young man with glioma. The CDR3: CASATSGTSGVEQYF. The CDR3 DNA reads TGTGCCAGCGCTACCTCAGGGACTAGCGGGGTCGAGCAGTACTTC.